The rows below give T cell receptor beta chains drawn from one sample of a study of CD8 T cells in Susac syndrome. TCRdb reprocessed the immunoSEQ multiplex PCR reads via MiXCR and lists one record per CDR3 protein. The data contain about 200,000 distinct CDR3 sequences, 90% to 95% of them singletons. The sample was CD4+ T cells from PBMCs. These TCRs come from a human donor in good health. Both conserved end residues are part of each CDR3. The order of the fields is J gene, V gene, clone size, CDR3 protein. Size tells how often a clone was seen (once, few, many) or the class of an expanded clone, and some rows leave it out.

j_call: TRBJ2-7
v_call: TRBV29-1
clone_size: once
cdr3_aa: CSVEAGVRYEQYF

j_call: TRBJ2-5
v_call: TRBV24-1
clone_size: few
cdr3_aa: CATSDIETQYF

j_call: TRBJ2-5
v_call: TRBV20-1
clone_size: once
cdr3_aa: CSAPPTGRETQYF

j_call: TRBJ2-4
v_call: TRBV20-1
clone_size: -
cdr3_aa: CSGASTKNIQYF

j_call: TRBJ1-1
v_call: TRBV20-1
clone_size: -
cdr3_aa: CSARVDRDTEAFF

j_call: TRBJ1-4
v_call: TRBV24-1
clone_size: -
cdr3_aa: CATSGDRDEKLFF

j_call: TRBJ2-1
v_call: TRBV18
clone_size: -
cdr3_aa: CASSPLLANNEQFF

j_call: TRBJ1-1
v_call: TRBV4-3
clone_size: -
cdr3_aa: CASSHEDGLEAFF

j_call: TRBJ1-2
v_call: TRBV3-1
clone_size: -
cdr3_aa: CASSQDGTRNYGYTF

j_call: TRBJ1-2
v_call: TRBV29-1
clone_size: once
cdr3_aa: CSVELGGGYTF

j_call: TRBJ2-7
v_call: TRBV3-1
clone_size: -
cdr3_aa: CASSQDPRRSLYEQYF

j_call: TRBJ1-2
v_call: TRBV2
clone_size: -
cdr3_aa: CASSGGQNYGYTF

j_call: TRBJ1-5
v_call: TRBV15
clone_size: -
cdr3_aa: CATSREGGGQPQHF

j_call: TRBJ2-6
v_call: TRBV6-4
clone_size: few
cdr3_aa: CASSQGRSSGANVLTF

j_call: TRBJ1-1
v_call: TRBV6-1
clone_size: -
cdr3_aa: CASSAPGGTEAFF

j_call: TRBJ2-7
v_call: TRBV23-1
clone_size: -
cdr3_aa: CASSQSFGGHEQYF

j_call: TRBJ2-5
v_call: TRBV20-1
clone_size: -
cdr3_aa: CSASTETQYF

j_call: TRBJ2-4
v_call: TRBV19
clone_size: -
cdr3_aa: CASSPDQGTIQYF

j_call: TRBJ2-2
v_call: TRBV3-1
clone_size: -
cdr3_aa: CASSPETGSGELFF

j_call: TRBJ2-3
v_call: TRBV5-1
clone_size: -
cdr3_aa: CASSLGAAPSTDTQYF

j_call: TRBJ1-1
v_call: TRBV19
clone_size: -
cdr3_aa: CASSGKWNTEAFF

j_call: TRBJ1-6
v_call: TRBV5-6
clone_size: few
cdr3_aa: CASSLVGSSYNSPLHF

j_call: TRBJ1-3
v_call: TRBV6-6
clone_size: -
cdr3_aa: CASSYFENAGNTIYF

j_call: TRBJ2-5
v_call: TRBV20-1
clone_size: -
cdr3_aa: CSACTSGGAEETQYF

j_call: TRBJ2-1
v_call: TRBV20-1
clone_size: -
cdr3_aa: CSAREPVRPNEQFF

j_call: TRBJ2-1
v_call: TRBV20-1
clone_size: -
cdr3_aa: CSVPLGGNEQFF

j_call: TRBJ2-1
v_call: TRBV6-1
clone_size: once
cdr3_aa: CASSTGFPGLNEQFF

j_call: TRBJ1-5
v_call: TRBV15
clone_size: -
cdr3_aa: CATSSDRGGGNQPQHF

j_call: TRBJ2-1
v_call: TRBV12-3/TRBV12-4
clone_size: -
cdr3_aa: CASSQGDYNEQFF

j_call: TRBJ2-1
v_call: TRBV15
clone_size: -
cdr3_aa: CATSREALRINNEQFF

j_call: TRBJ1-2
v_call: TRBV29-1
clone_size: -
cdr3_aa: CSVEKGGGYTF

j_call: TRBJ1-4
v_call: TRBV20-1
clone_size: -
cdr3_aa: CSASRTATNEKLFF

j_call: TRBJ2-6
v_call: TRBV3-1
clone_size: -
cdr3_aa: CASSRISSGANVLTF

j_call: TRBJ2-1
v_call: TRBV6-1
clone_size: -
cdr3_aa: CASSSGLGTRNANEQFF

j_call: TRBJ2-3
v_call: TRBV18
clone_size: -
cdr3_aa: CASSQDAGPPDTQYF

j_call: TRBJ2-1
v_call: TRBV5-1
clone_size: -
cdr3_aa: CASSLASGTYNEQFF

j_call: TRBJ1-2
v_call: TRBV15
clone_size: -
cdr3_aa: CATSSRGTYGYTF

j_call: TRBJ1-2
v_call: TRBV29-1
clone_size: -
cdr3_aa: CSESGAANYGYTF

j_call: TRBJ1-5
v_call: TRBV6-5
clone_size: few
cdr3_aa: CASSYPGQPQHF

j_call: TRBJ2-5
v_call: TRBV28
clone_size: -
cdr3_aa: CASSSLFQGAFEETQYF